The clone carrying this T cell receptor (beta chain) was observed a few times. The data stem from a study of control samples from healthy donors and cancer patients. Using immunoSEQ multiplex PCR, the repertoire was profiled, and TCRdb retains in-frame clones only, with some absent. Counted here are over 65,000 clones, around nine tenths occurring once; the ten biggest clones make up 9% to 10%. CDR1 is SNHLY, CDR2 FYNNEI, per germline. Trimming cost V 1 base and J 3 bases, with 9 bases left between them. The CDR3 loop spans 14 amino acids. The chain employs TRBV2 and TRBJ1-2, with D possibly being TRBD1 (5 bases). Material for sequencing was PBMCs. This receptor was taken from a woman aged 50 to 65 with colorectal cancer. In DNA, the CDR3 is TGTGCCAGCAGTGAAGGGGGCTGGGACTATGGCTACACCTTC. This gives the protein CASSEGGWDYGYTF.